A single sample gave rise to the 10 T cell receptor beta chains below, sequenced in a study of cytomegalovirus exposure and HLA in healthy donors. 60 Vbeta and 13 Jbeta primers were used in PCR. Using immunoSEQ multiplex PCR, the repertoire was profiled, and TCRdb retains in-frame clones only, with some absent. The table records approximately 150,000 clones, 77% of them present only once. Sequenced: PBMCs. The receptor set was obtained from a woman in her 30s in good health and CMV-seronegative.

This chain joins TRBV29-1 and TRBJ1-1; D is ambiguous. Trimming shortened V by 4 bases and J by 2 bases, and 11 bases separated the two germline ends. In germline, CDR1 is SQVTM, CDR2 ANQGSEA. The length of the CDR3 is 13 residues. The CDR3 loop is CSVVREFNTEAFF. The CDR3 nucleotides are TGCAGCGTTGTTCGGGAGTTTAACACTGAAGCTTTCTTT. The variable domain in full, with the rest retrieved from reference TRBV29-1 and TRBJ1-1, is SAVISQKPSRDICQRGTSLTIQCQVDSQVTMMFWYRQQPGQSLTLIATANQGSEATYESGFVIDKFPISRPNLTFSTLTVSNMSPEDSSIYLCSVVREFNTEAFFGQGTRLTVV.

The genes are TRBV7-7 and TRBJ2-3; a possible D gene is TRBD2 (5 bases). The CDR3 length is 14 residues. The V gene lost 1 base and the J gene lost 6 bases, with 11 bases spanning the gap. The germline V gene encodes CDR1 SSHAT and CDR2 FNYEAQ (reference sequence). The CDR3 sequence: CASSLGLAFDTQYF. The DNA of the CDR3 is TGTGCCAGCAGCTTAGGTCTAGCTTTCGATACGCAGTATTTT.

V and J are TRBV5-1 and TRBJ1-2; D perhaps matches TRBD1 (6 bases). Trimming removed 0 bases at V and 4 bases at J, with 16 bases between. Germline CDR1 and CDR2: SGHRS and YFSETQ. This CDR3 contains 16 residues. The CDR3 DNA follows: TGCGCCAGCAGCTTGGCCGGAACAGGGTTGAGCTATGGCTACACCTTC. Translating gives CASSLAGTGLSYGYTF.

The genes are TRBV5-6 and TRBJ1-3, with D perhaps matching TRBD1 (5 bases). The CDR3 totals 15 residues. The V gene lost 2 bases and the J gene lost 0 bases, with 9 bases spanning the gap. Germline V gene sequence: CDR1 SGHDT, CDR2 YYEEEE. CDR3 bases: TGTGCCAGCAGCTTCAGGGCAGGCTCTGGAAACACCATATATTTT. Translating gives CASSFRAGSGNTIYF.

This clone was counted once. The J gene is TRBJ2-3, the V gene TRBV4-3, with D possibly being TRBD1 (5 bases). The CDR3 loop spans 17 amino acids. With 1 base removed from V and 2 bases from J, the gap between germline ends came to 16 bases. Germline lookup yields CDR1 LGHNA and CDR2 YSLEER. This CDR3 reads CASSQVAGSLYTDTQYF. The CDR3 DNA reads TGCGCCAGCAGCCAAGTAGCAGGGTCCCTTTACACAGATACGCAGTATTTT.

The chain carries TRBV19 and TRBJ2-3; D is possibly TRBD1 (6 bases). The CDR3 runs 15 residues. Germline values: CDR1 LNHDA, CDR2 SQIVND (reference sequence). The V end lost 9 bases, the J end lost 0 bases, and 16 bases lay between the germline ends. In DNA, the CDR3 is TGTGCCAGCTCCCGACAGGCTACTAGCACAGATACGCAGTATTTT. This translates into CASSRQATSTDTQYF.

The genes are TRBV15 and TRBJ2-1; 10 nucleotides align to TRBD1. J lost 8 bases, V lost 0 bases, and 10 bases had no gene match. The CDR3 totals 17 residues. Germline V gene sequence: CDR1 LNHNV, CDR2 YYDKDF (reference sequence). The CDR3 DNA follows: TGTGCCACCAGCAGAGACCCCATGTCGGGGACAGGGGATGAGCAGTTCTTC. Translation gives CATSRDPMSGTGDEQFF.

The V and J genes are TRBV6-6 and TRBJ1-1; D is possibly TRBD1 (5 bases). The CDR3 contains 16 residues. V was pared by 0 bases and J by 0 bases, with 11 bases between. The germline CDR1 and CDR2 sequences are MNHNY and SVGAGI (reference sequence). In DNA, the CDR3 is TGTGCCAGCAGTTACTCCGCCGACAGCATGAACACTGAAGCTTTCTTT. It codes for CASSYSADSMNTEAFF.

This rearrangement joins TRBV7-2 to TRBJ1-1, with 7 bases that match TRBD1. The length of the CDR3 is 18 residues. V trimming: 1 base; J trimming: 3 bases; junction bases outside the gene matches: 14. Per the germline V gene, CDR1 is SGHTA and CDR2 is FQGNSA. DNA of the CDR3: TGTGCCAGCAGCTTAGTCGGTACAGGGGCGGTTGCGGACACTGAAGCTTTCTTT. This sequence encodes CASSLVGTGAVADTEAFF.

This clone was counted between two and nine times. The genes are TRBV11-2 and TRBJ2-2; TRBD2 aligns across 7 bases. CDR1 and CDR2 (germline): SGHAT, FQNNGV. Losses at the gene ends were 4 bases for V and 7 bases for J; bases not matched to a gene: 3. The CDR3 loop spans 13 amino acids. CDR3 residues: CASSSREGGELFF. In DNA form, the CDR3 reads TGTGCCAGCAGCTCTAGGGAGGGCGGGGAGCTGTTTTTT.